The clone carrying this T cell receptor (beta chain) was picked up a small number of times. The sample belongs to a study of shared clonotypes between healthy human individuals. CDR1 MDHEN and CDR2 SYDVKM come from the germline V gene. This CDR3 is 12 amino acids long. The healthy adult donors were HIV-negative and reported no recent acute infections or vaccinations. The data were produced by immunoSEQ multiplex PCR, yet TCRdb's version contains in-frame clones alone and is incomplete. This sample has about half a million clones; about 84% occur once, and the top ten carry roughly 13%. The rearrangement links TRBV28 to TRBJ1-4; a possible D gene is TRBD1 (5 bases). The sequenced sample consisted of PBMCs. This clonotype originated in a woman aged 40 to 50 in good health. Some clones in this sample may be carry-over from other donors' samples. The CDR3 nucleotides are TGTGCTTCTCAGGGTACCAATGAAAAACTGTTTTTT. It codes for CASQGTNEKLFF.